The present TCR beta chain was sequenced within a study of blood T cell repertoires in COVID-19 (dated by TCRdb to the early 2020s). For the study in its entirety: The collaborator samples originated in the United States, Italy and Spain and spanned the acute and convalescent phases of COVID-19. The prospective study material was composed of cDNA or gDNA derived from T cells, B-cell-depleted T cells, or PBMCs. Subjects who had been exposed to COVID-19, were actively infected with it, or had recovered from it provided the deeply sampled blood TCRbeta repertoires that made up the dataset. The repertoires were released in a freely available public database meant as a resource for research on the immune response to SARS-CoV-2. The samples were drawn from the first 160 participants of the ongoing ImmuneRACE study and from some 1,300 subjects provided by 6 global collaborators. A de-identified subject ID, COVID-19 status, age in years and sex were almost always included in the sample metadata. HLA class I and class II types, where available, came from metadata supplied by the sample provider rather than from assay-based typing.

TCRbeta CDR3 regions were amplified from genomic DNA by means of the immunoSEQ Assay, a bias-controlled multiplex PCR. The authors' analysis ran thus. The number of nucleated cells in each sample was estimated by amplification of reference gene primers within the assay. Sequence reads were collapsed and filtered to measure the absolute abundance of every unique TCRbeta CDR3 rearrangement. Productive Simpson clonality was computed per sample as the square root of Simpson's diversity index over productive rearrangements. In its TCRdb copy, this immuneACCESS table keeps in-frame sequences only and misses some clones. Where compared with another copy, unresolved V genes explain less than half of these, and the others have no known cause. V and J calls and clone size are those listed in that table; D and trimming were worked out from the DNA. This sample lists under 25,000 clones; roughly four fifths were detected once. The top ten clones comprise about 20% of the sample.

The collaborating institutions used their own protocols to collect whole blood in K2EDTA tubes. For TCRbeta analysis, collaborators shipped samples as frozen whole blood, isolated PBMCs, or DNA extracted from either of those sample types. Points on this clone: It has no known antigen specificity. Base-call qualities are not available, and no considerably larger clone is one nucleotide away.

There are 14 amino acids in the CDR3, from cysteine to phenylalanine inclusive. The entry retains the CDR3 DNA only, 42 bases that are in frame from base 1. Trimming accounts for 1 base at V and 5 bases at J, while the number of junction bases matched to no gene is 5. CDR1 and CDR2 are read off the germline V gene as SQVTM and ANQGSEA. The research as a whole found: How much clinical and demographic metadata was included differed by source and by participant, and the metadata was provided uncurated.

Sequencing used peripheral blood. This chain is built from TRBV29-1 and TRBJ2-1, and 7 bases in between align with TRBD2. The TCR originated in a human donor in a cohort sampled during active or convalescent COVID-19. The CDR3 here reads CSVEGLAAHNEQFF. In nucleotide form, the sequence is TGCAGCGTTGAAGGTCTAGCGGCCCACAATGAGCAGTTCTTC.